This record covers a single T cell receptor (beta chain). This sample was taken from a study of blood T cell repertoires in COVID-19. About the research overall: Samples representing acute and convalescent COVID-19 were sourced from the United States, Italy and Spain. T cells, B-cell-depleted T cells, or PBMCs supplied cDNA or gDNA.

As handled by the study authors: For nucleated cells, counts were estimated from reference gene primer amplification. The data were produced by immunoSEQ multiplex PCR, yet TCRdb's version contains in-frame clones alone and is incomplete. The D gene and trimming were derived from the DNA, and the V and J assignments and clone size from that table. The sample lists around 180,000 clones; 80% to 90% were seen once. V shed 4 bases and J shed 9 bases, with 10 bases lying between them. CDR3 length equals 12 residues. Germline lookup yields CDR1 SGHTA and CDR2 FQGTGA. Sequencing used peripheral blood. The chain joins TRBV7-3 to TRBJ2-1; a possible D gene is TRBD2 (5 bases). This clonotype was sampled from an older man with active or convalescent COVID-19. CDR3 DNA sequence: TGTGCCAGCAGCTCGGAGGAGGTTGAGCAGTTCTTC. Protein: CASSSEEVEQFF.